This is a list of T cell receptor beta chains from one sample in a study of T cells in Graves' hyperthyroidism and ophthalmopathy. TCRdb reprocessed the multiplex PCR reads via MiXCR and lists one record per CDR3 protein. The profile shows 600,000 to 650,000 distinct CDR3 sequences, less than 25% of them singletons. The material sequenced was blood. These receptors were obtained from a man aged 30-40 years with Graves' ophthalmopathy. CDR3s include the opening cysteine and the closing phenylalanine or tryptophan. D genes are given only for firm matches. Clone size is not always given. Where it is, it says once, few, many or a class for expanded clones.

-,-,TRBJ1-1,TRBV28,TGTGCCAGCAGTTTACGGACGGGCACTGAAGCTTTCTTT,CASSLRTGTEAFF
TRBD1,-,TRBJ2-3,TRBV4-3,TGCGCCAGCAGCCCCGGGACAGGCTGGGCAGATACGCAGTATTTT,CASSPGTGWADTQYF
-,-,TRBJ1-2,TRBV25-1,TGTGCCAGCAGTGAGTCGGGGTATGGCTACACCTTC,CASSESGYGYTF
-,-,TRBJ1-5,TRBV27,TGTGCCAGCAGTATTTTTGGGCAGCCCCAGCATTTT,CASSIFGQPQHF
TRBD1,many,TRBJ1-1,TRBV3-1,TGTGCCAGCAGCCTTCTTACAGGGGGGACTGAAGCTTTCTTT,CASSLLTGGTEAFF
TRBD2,-,TRBJ2-2,TRBV20-1,TGCAGTGCTAGAGATCCCGGACTAGCGGGAGCGGTCGGGGAGCTGTTTTTT,CSARDPGLAGAVGELFF
-,many,TRBJ2-1,TRBV5-1,TGCGCCAGCAGCTTGACGGGCTCCTACAATGAGCAGTTCTTC,CASSLTGSYNEQFF
TRBD2,few,TRBJ2-3,TRBV9,TGTGCCAGCAGCGTGCCATTGGCGTCTTATCTAGCGGATTGGGGGCAGTATTTT,CASSVPLASYLADWGQYF
TRBD1,few,TRBJ1-1,TRBV29-1,TGCAGCGTTGGGGACAGGGTCCGAGAAGCTTTCTTT,CSVGDRVREAFF
TRBD2,-,TRBJ2-3,TRBV5-1,TGCGCCAGCAGCCGAGCGGGAGGGCCGTCAGATACGCAGTATTTT,CASSRAGGPSDTQYF
TRBD2,few,TRBJ2-2,TRBV28,TGTGCCAGCAGTTCCCCCTCAGCGGGAGGCTCCGGGGAGCTGTTTTTT,CASSSPSAGGSGELFF
-,-,TRBJ1-2,TRBV6-1,TGTGCCAGCAGTGTTAGGACAGATTATGGCTACACCTTC,CASSVRTDYGYTF
-,few,TRBJ1-5,TRBV5-1,TGCGCCAGCAGCTTGGAAGGGTCGGGCAATCAGCCCCAGCATTTT,CASSLEGSGNQPQHF
-,-,TRBJ2-7,TRBV7-8,TGTGCCAGCAGCTCACAACTCGGACTAAAGCCGGGAAGTTCCCACGAGCAGTACTTC,CASSSQLGLKPGSSHEQYF
-,-,TRBJ2-3,TRBV18,TGTGCCAGCTCACCACCCGGATACACAGATACGCAGTATTTT,CASSPPGYTDTQYF
-,-,TRBJ2-5,TRBV28,TGTGCCAGCAGTCCCGTGACGCTCAAGATAGCTCTTGAGACCCAGTACTTC,CASSPVTLKIALETQYF
-,-,TRBJ2-5,TRBV9,TGTGCCAGCAGCGCGAACAGGGGGGGACCTCAAGAGACCCAGTACTTC,CASSANRGGPQETQYF
-,-,TRBJ1-6,TRBV5-6,TGTGCCAGCAGCTTTTCGCAGGTTTATAATTCACCCCTCCACTTT,CASSFSQVYNSPLHF
TRBD1,few,TRBJ1-1,TRBV29-1,TGCAGCGGCGGACAGGGGATCTCTGAAGCTTTCTTT,CSGGQGISEAFF
-,-,TRBJ1-6,TRBV5-1,TGCGCCAGCAGCTTGTCGGCAGAACATAATTCACCCCTCCACTTT,CASSLSAEHNSPLHF
TRBD1,many,TRBJ1-2,TRBV7-9,TGTGCCAGCAGCTTAGCCCTAGGACCGAGAACAGGGGGCTTGAATGGCTACACCTTC,CASSLALGPRTGGLNGYTF
-,many,TRBJ2-1,TRBV11-2,TGTGCCAGCAGCCCCAGCCCGGGCCTTAGAGGGAGACGCGGTGAGCAGTTCTTC,CASSPSPGLRGRRGEQFF
TRBD1,many,TRBJ1-1,TRBV5-1,TGCGCCAGCAGCTGGGGAGACAGGGGGAAGGGTAACACTGAAGCTTTCTTT,CASSWGDRGKGNTEAFF
-,many,TRBJ2-7,TRBV6-2/TRBV6-3,TGTGCCAGCAGTTACCTGGACAGCCGCTACGAGCAGTACTTC,CASSYLDSRYEQYF
-,few,TRBJ1-2,TRBV18,TGTGCCAGCTCACCTTCATCGGCAGGCGCTAACTATGGCTACACCTTC,CASSPSSAGANYGYTF
TRBD1,few,TRBJ1-3,TRBV7-8,TGTGCCAGCAGCTTACGGCCGGTTCCAGGGGGGGAAAACACCATATATTTT,CASSLRPVPGGENTIYF
-,-,TRBJ2-3,TRBV29-1,TGCAGCGTTGCGACAGATACGCAGTATTTT,CSVATDTQYF
TRBD2,-,TRBJ2-2,TRBV6-5,TGTGCCAGCAGTTACGGGGGGGGGAGCGGGAGTTCGTGGGAGCTGTTTTTT,CASSYGGGSGSSWELFF
TRBD1,many,TRBJ2-1,TRBV5-1,TGCGCCAGCAGCTTGCAGACAGGGAGCTCCTACAATGAGCAGTTCTTC,CASSLQTGSSYNEQFF
-,-,TRBJ2-1,TRBV29-1,TGCAGCGTTAAACTAGTGGAGCAGTTCTTC,CSVKLVEQFF
TRBD2,-,TRBJ2-1,TRBV7-2,TGTGCCAGCAGCTTACCGGGACTAGCCTATGAGCAGTTCTTC,CASSLPGLAYEQFF
TRBD1,few,TRBJ1-2,TRBV6-9,TGTGCCAGCAGGTCCGGGACAGGGCTTGATGGCTACACCTTC,CASRSGTGLDGYTF
TRBD2,many,TRBJ2-2,TRBV30,TGTGCCTGGGGGACTAGCGGGTACACCGGGGAGCTGTTTTTT,CAWGTSGYTGELFF
-,-,TRBJ1-1,TRBV9,TGTGCCAGCAAGCCCCCAGTGCCCAACACTGAAGCTTTCTTT,CASKPPVPNTEAFF
TRBD2,-,TRBJ2-7,TRBV27,TGTGCCAGCAGGGTGACTAGCGGGAGCGGCGAGCAGTACTTC,CASRVTSGSGEQYF
-,many,TRBJ2-2,TRBV28,TGTGCCAGCAGTCGACCCCAACAGGGTCTGTTTTTT,CASSRPQQGLFF
-,-,TRBJ1-2,TRBV12-3/TRBV12-4,TGTGCCAGCAGTCGGACAAGCTACTATGGCTACACCTTC,CASSRTSYYGYTF
TRBD2,many,TRBJ2-7,TRBV7-9,TGTGCCAGCAGTTATCCGGGGGTAAATAGCGGGAAACTCGAGCAGTACTTC,CASSYPGVNSGKLEQYF
TRBD2,many,TRBJ2-1,TRBV30,TGTGCCTGGAGTGGACTAGCGGGAGGTCCCAATGAGCAGTTCTTC,CAWSGLAGGPNEQFF
-,many,TRBJ2-1,TRBV20-1,TGCAGTGCGTGGGATGGTATCTACAATGAGCAGTTCTTC,CSAWDGIYNEQFF
TRBD2,-,TRBJ2-1,TRBV3-1,TGTGCCAGCAGCCAACGCACTAGCGGAGACAATGAGCAGTTCTTC,CASSQRTSGDNEQFF
-,few,TRBJ2-6,TRBV3-1,TGTGCCAGCAGCCAAGAGGGCTCTGGGGCCAACGTCCTGACTTTC,CASSQEGSGANVLTF
-,-,TRBJ2-6,TRBV28,TGTGCCAGCAGTTCCTTAGGGGTATCTGGGGCCAACGTCCTGACTTTC,CASSSLGVSGANVLTF
-,-,TRBJ2-3,TRBV7-3,TGTGCCAGCAGCTTAACGTCATCGTCATGGACGTATGGACGGCAGTCCAGCACAGATACGCAGTATTTT,CASSLTSSSWTYGRQSSTDTQYF
-,few,TRBJ1-2,TRBV6-1,TGTGCCAGCAGTCGACCGAACTATGGCTACACCTTC,CASSRPNYGYTF
-,many,TRBJ1-3,TRBV28,TGTGCCAGCAGAGGGACATCCCTCTCTGGAAACACCATATATTTT,CASRGTSLSGNTIYF
TRBD2,few,TRBJ2-2,TRBV9,TGTGCCAGCAGCCCCCCGGCGACGGGGACTACACCCGGGGAGCTGTTTTTT,CASSPPATGTTPGELFF
-,once,TRBJ2-1,TRBV10-3,TGTGCCATCGGAGGGGGCAATGAGCAGTTCTTC,CAIGGGNEQFF
-,-,TRBJ2-3,TRBV6-2/TRBV6-3,TGTGCCAGCAGGCGAGGTTCCGGGACGATTAGCACAGATACGCAGTATTTT,CASRRGSGTISTDTQYF
TRBD2,few,TRBJ2-5,TRBV6-5,TGTGCCAGCAGTTACCCCCCCCTAGCGGGAGCCCCAGAGACCCAGTACTTC,CASSYPPLAGAPETQYF
-,-,TRBJ1-3,TRBV7-9,TGTGCCAGCAGCTTAGATCGGGGCAACTCTGGAAACACCATATATTTT,CASSLDRGNSGNTIYF
-,-,TRBJ2-1,TRBV28,TGTGCCAGCTGGGAAGGGGGAATATATGAGCAGTTCTTC,CASWEGGIYEQFF
-,few,TRBJ2-1,TRBV27,TGTGCCAGCAGTTTATCTGGGGCCCAGAATGAGCAGTTCTTC,CASSLSGAQNEQFF
-,few,TRBJ1-1,TRBV7-2,TGTGCCAGCAGCTTCCCATTGAACACTGAAGCTTTCTTT,CASSFPLNTEAFF
TRBD2,-,TRBJ2-1,TRBV7-8,TGTGCCAGCAGCTTAGCTGCCCCCTACGTTCGGGAGGACCCTACTACTTACAATGAGCAGTTCTTC,CASSLAAPYVREDPTTYNEQFF
-,many,TRBJ1-1,TRBV30,TGTGCCTGGAGTGCGGGCCAAGGCGCTGAAGCTTTCTTT,CAWSAGQGAEAFF
-,-,TRBJ2-7,TRBV11-3,TGTGCCAGCAGCTTAGCGGGGAAAGTTTACGAGCAGTACTTC,CASSLAGKVYEQYF
-,-,TRBJ1-6,TRBV20-1,TGCAGTGCTGAGGGGAATATAGACCACTCACCCCTCCACTTT,CSAEGNIDHSPLHF
TRBD1,-,TRBJ2-2,TRBV7-6,TGTGCCAGCAGCGCGACCGGGACAGCGAACACCGGGGAGCTGTTTTTT,CASSATGTANTGELFF